The clone carrying this T cell receptor beta chain was seen ten or more times. What it binds is not known. The sample is drawn from a study of human T cells and chemical hapten exposure. Study observations and caveats: The study found that DPC sensitization did not change TCRs above 1 in 1000 frequency.

Trimming removed 4 bases from V and 0 bases from J, with 9 bases in between. CDR3 size: 13 residues. Germline values: CDR1 SQVTM, CDR2 ANQGSEA. Time point given: healthy volunteer bleed at 6 weeks. Extraction of total RNA was performed on unfractionated whole blood. TCRdb processed the RACE reads anew with MiXCR; each CDR3 protein has one entry. Altogether roughly 75,000 distinct CDR3 sequences are present, about 9.2% being singletons, with the ten largest covering 1.5% to 2%. V gene TRBV29-1 combines with J gene TRBJ1-1; D is undetermined. This receptor was taken from a female donor in good health. Some clones in this sample may be carry-over from other donors' samples. The sequencing sample was made of whole blood. CDR3 in DNA: TGCAGCGTTGTACTGGGTTTGAACACTGAAGCTTTCTTT. Translated, it gives CSVVLGLNTEAFF.